A single sample gave rise to the 9 T cell receptor beta chains below, sequenced in a study of shared clonotypes between healthy human individuals. Profiled with immunoSEQ multiplex PCR; TCRdb holds only in-frame clones, not every one. The sample has roughly 2.2 million clones, 85% to 95% seen once; the top ten hold more than 0.35%. The sequenced sample was naive CD4+ T cells from PBMCs. Subset indicated: CD45RA+ positively selected. These receptors were obtained from a man aged 18 to 29 in good health. Some clones in this sample may be carry-over from other donors' samples.

The chain is built from TRBV6-5 and TRBJ2-7; 11 bases line up with TRBD1. The germline CDR1 and CDR2 sequences are MNHEY and SVGAGI. This CDR3 spans 14 amino acids. With V trimmed by 10 bases and J by 3 bases, 8 bases remained unmatched. The DNA of the CDR3 is TGTGCCACCACGCTGGGACAGGGGGTCTACGAGCAGTACTTC. Its translation: CATTLGQGVYEQYF.

This chain connects TRBV9 to TRBJ2-3; tentative D call: TRBD1 (6 bases). The V gene's germline CDR1 is SGDLS and CDR2 YYNGEE. There are 15 residues in the CDR3. Trimming took 7 bases from V and 9 from J, leaving 24 bases between them. The CDR3 DNA reads as TGTGCCAGCTTCAAGGGAGCGGAGCCCACAGGGACGCAGTATTTT. The encoded protein is CASFKGAEPTGTQYF.

The chain is built from TRBV6-6 and TRBJ2-7, with D maybe TRBD2 (6 bases). The V end was cut by 6 bases, the J end by 2 bases, with 17 bases between. The CDR3 covers 15 residues. Germline V gene sequence: CDR1 MNHNY, CDR2 SVGAGI (reference sequence). Written as DNA, the CDR3 is TGTGCCAGCAGCAAACCGGGACTGGAAGCCTACGAGCAGTACTTC. It yields the protein CASSKPGLEAYEQYF.

The V gene is TRBV5-1, the J gene TRBJ2-1; TRBD2 matches 11 bases. CDR3 length equals 17 residues. Germline V gives CDR1 SGHRS, CDR2 YFSETQ. Trimming took 0 bases from V and 5 from J; bases not matched to a gene: 7. This chain's CDR3 is CASSLARLAGTDNEQFF. In DNA, the CDR3 is TGCGCCAGCAGCTTGGCGCGACTAGCGGGGACCGACAATGAGCAGTTCTTC.

The V call is TRBV18, the J call TRBJ2-2; D remains ambiguous. With 3 bases removed from V and 3 bases from J, the gap between germline ends came to 5 bases. The germline gives CDR1 KGHSH, CDR2 LQKENI. The CDR3 is made up of 13 amino acids. The CDR3: CASSPSDTGELFF. As DNA, the CDR3 is TGTGCCAGCTCACCCAGCGACACCGGGGAGCTGTTTTTT. Supplemented by reference TRBV18 and TRBJ2-2, the full variable domain reads NAGVMQNPRHLVRRRGQEARLRCSPMKGHSHVYWYRQLPEEGLKFMVYLQKENIIDESGMPKERFSAEFPKEGPSILRIQQVVRGDSAAYFCASSPSDTGELFFGEGSRLTVL.

V and J are TRBV2 and TRBJ1-2; possibly TRBD1 for D (6 bases). The CDR3 sequence is 13 residues long. Trimming stripped 5 bases from V and 8 bases from J, with 15 bases between. The germline V gene encodes CDR1 SNHLY and CDR2 FYNNEI. CDR3 residues: CASSPPGRGGYTF. CDR3 nucleotide sequence: TGTGCCAGCAGTCCTCCAGGGAGGGGGGGCTACACCTTC.

The J gene is TRBJ2-1, the V gene TRBV27, with TRBD2 matching over 9 bases. The V gene's germline CDR1 is MNHEY and CDR2 SMNVEV (reference sequence). The V gene end was trimmed by 6 bases and the J gene end by 5 bases; junction bases not matched to a gene: 11. The CDR3 has 16 amino acids. The CDR3 coding sequence is TGTGCCAGCAGAAAACTGATAGCGGGAGTAGACAATGAGCAGTTCTTC. Its protein is CASRKLIAGVDNEQFF.

J is TRBJ1-1 and V is TRBV4-2, with D possibly being TRBD1 (5 bases). The CDR3 is 15 amino acids. Trimming stripped 3 bases from V and 2 bases from J, with 13 bases between. CDR1 LGHNA and CDR2 YNFKEQ come from the germline V gene. The CDR3 loop reads CASSHSGQLNTEAFF. CDR3 DNA: TGTGCCAGCAGCCATTCGGGGCAGTTAAACACTGAAGCTTTCTTT.

This chain connects TRBV5-4 to TRBJ1-1; TRBD1 matches 7 bases. CDR3 length: 16 amino acids. Germline CDR1 reads SGHNT; CDR2 reads YYREEE (reference sequence). V lost 1 base and J lost 1; bases outside the gene matches: 7. CDR3 sequence reads: CASSLRKGGWNTEAFF. The CDR3 DNA reads as TGTGCCAGCAGCTTGCGGAAAGGGGGCTGGAACACTGAAGCTTTCTTT.